The 2 T cell receptor beta chains below all came from one sample that was sequenced in a study of beta chain features in type 1 diabetes listed by TCRdb under 2018. The paper as a whole reports these results and caveats: A moderate but significant shortening of TCRB CDR3 length was observed in type 1 diabetes patients in all four CD4+ subsets.

Their antigens are not known. Libraries were built with the immunoSEQ multiplex PCR assay. The entire isolated RNA was reverse transcribed using the High Capacity cDNA Reverse Transcription Kit, and thus expressed TCRB transcripts were sequenced. TCRdb holds this immuneACCESS table with in-frame rearrangements only. Some clones are missing; in checked studies, unresolved V genes explain under half, and the rest has no known cause. Counted in this sample were hundreds of thousands of clones; about an eighth of them appeared once. The ten top clones hold approximately 0.042% of the sample. Specimen: naive CD4+ T cells from blood. In the paper's terms, the cell subset or site label means: true naive CD4+ T cells. Receptors were obtained from a man aged 18 to 29 with type 1 diabetes.

The chain recombines TRBV30 with TRBJ1-5, with D possibly being TRBD1 (5 bases). The CDR3 sequence is 14 residues long. The V gene lost 2 bases and the J gene lost 4 bases, with 12 bases spanning the gap. From germline, CDR1 is GTSNPN and CDR2 SVGIG (reference sequence). As DNA, the CDR3 is TGTGCCTGGAGTCCGAGGCGGGGGAATCAGCCCCAGCATTTT. This encodes CAWSPRRGNQPQHF.

In its sample, this clone was seen a few times. The genes are TRBV7-8 and TRBJ2-2, with 7 bases matching TRBD1. The length of the CDR3 is 16 residues. V gave up 5 bases and J gave up 1 base; unmatched junction bases: 7. Germline V gives CDR1 SGHVS, CDR2 FQNEAQ. The CDR3 region has the DNA TGTGCCAGCAGCGAACGACAGGGATGGAACACCGGGGAGCTGTTTTTT. Amino acid sequence: CASSERQGWNTGELFF.